What follows are 28 T cell receptor beta chains derived from one specimen sequenced in a study of early T cells in non-severe SARS-CoV-2 infection. MiXCR, run by TCRdb on the 5' RACE reads, gives a single entry per CDR3 protein. The data show around 84,000 distinct CDR3 sequences, 8.5% to 12% seen once. The sample here was whole blood, taken at baseline. The receptors here all came from an adult who was a healthcare worker with PCR-confirmed SARS-CoV-2 infection or an uninfected control (not recorded which).

This chain uses TRBV12-3 or TRBV12-4 with TRBJ2-2; D gene unclear. V gave up 1 base and J gave up 7 bases, with 7 bases separating them. CDR3 size: 13 residues. In DNA, the CDR3 is TGTGCCAGCAGTTTAGGGCAGAACGGGGAGCTGTTTTTT. It is translated as CASSLGQNGELFF.

This chain joins TRBV14 and TRBJ2-1; D unclear. V was clipped by 4 bases and J by 0 bases, with 4 bases between them. The germline CDR1 and CDR2 sequences are SGHDN and FVKESK. The CDR3 spans 13 residues. The CDR3 is CASSRFSYNEQFF. The CDR3, as DNA: TGTGCCAGCAGCCGATTCTCCTACAATGAGCAGTTCTTC.

The chain is built from TRBV7-2 and TRBJ2-1, with 10 bases identical to TRBD2. The CDR3 has 14 amino acids. With V trimmed by 6 bases and J by 8 bases, 7 bases remained unmatched. In germline, CDR1 is SGHTA, CDR2 FQGNSA. CDR3 DNA: TGTGCCAGCAGTAAGCGGGAGGGCCTATATGAGCAGTTCTTC. It translates to CASSKREGLYEQFF.

Only a few counts were recorded for this clonotype. This chain links TRBV30 with TRBJ2-7, with D unclear. The V gene's germline CDR1 is GTSNPN and CDR2 SVGIG (reference sequence). The CDR3 contains 11 residues. V was pared by 0 bases and J by 4 bases, with 4 bases between. The CDR3 sequence: CAWSVEYEQYF. The CDR3 nucleotides read TGTGCCTGGAGTGTCGAGTACGAGCAGTACTTC.

The table lists this clonotype with a few counts. The rearrangement links TRBV20-1 to TRBJ2-3; D possibly matches TRBD1 or TRBD2 (6 bases each). The germline V gene has CDR1 DFQATT and CDR2 SNEGSKA (reference sequence). Trimming removed 7 bases at V and 0 bases at J, with 14 bases between. The CDR3 sequence is 14 residues long. This CDR3 reads CSGARGLSTDTQYF. In DNA form, the CDR3 reads TGCAGTGGCGCTCGGGGGCTCAGCACAGATACGCAGTATTTT.

This clonotype was detected ten times or more. V and J are TRBV28 and TRBJ2-7; D is unclear. Germline CDR1 reads MDHEN; CDR2 reads SYDVKM. The germline V and J ends were trimmed by 4 bases and 0 bases, with 4 bases remaining between them. The CDR3 extends over 12 amino acids. The CDR3 DNA reads TGTGCCAGCAGTTCCGACTCCTACGAGCAGTACTTC. Its translation: CASSSDSYEQYF. The full variable domain, rest sourced from reference TRBV28 and TRBJ2-7, is DVKVTQSSRYLVKRTGEKVFLECVQDMDHENMFWYRQDPGLGLRLIYFSYDVKMKEKGDIPEGYSVSREKKERFSLILESASTNQTSMYLCASSSDSYEQYFGPGTRLTVT.

This chain uses TRBV20-1 with TRBJ1-1, with D perhaps matching TRBD1 (6 bases). CDR3 length: 13 residues. V shed 6 bases and J shed 4 bases, with 15 bases lying between them. Germline V gene sequence: CDR1 DFQATT, CDR2 SNEGSKA (reference sequence). The CDR3 DNA sequence: TGCAGTGCGGTGGAGGGGGGTGTCACTGAAGCTTTCTTT. Its translation is CSAVEGGVTEAFF.

This chain uses TRBV25-1 with TRBJ2-2; the D is unclear. Germline CDR1 and CDR2: MGHDK and SYGVNS. The CDR3 extends over 15 amino acids. V dropped 1 base and J dropped 5 bases, with 11 bases sitting between them. CDR3 nucleotides: TGTGCCAGCAGTGAATTAGGTCCGGCAACCGGGGAGCTGTTTTTT. Translating it yields CASSELGPATGELFF. The whole variable domain, remainder taken from reference TRBV25-1 and TRBJ2-2, is EADIYQTPRYLVIGTGKKITLECSQTMGHDKMYWYQQDPGMELHLIHYSYGVNSTEKGDLSSESTVSRIRTEHFPLTLESARPSHTSQYLCASSELGPATGELFFGEGSRLTVL.

This clonotype qualifies as medium-sized (0.01 to 0.1%). The chain carries TRBV7-6 and TRBJ1-1; 8 bases map to TRBD1. The V segment lost 5 bases and the J segment 6 bases; nucleotides outside the gene matches: 8. CDR1 and CDR2 from the germline V gene are SGHVS and FNYEAQ. The CDR3 contains 14 residues. DNA of the CDR3: TGTGCCAGCAGCCCCCAGGGGGCGCGTGCTGAAGCTTTCTTT. Amino acids: CASSPQGARAEAFF. Variable domain in full (rest from reference TRBV7-6 and TRBJ1-1): GAGVSQSPRYKVTKRGQDVALRCDPISGHVSLYWYRQALGQGPEFLTYFNYEAQQDKSGLPNDRFSAERPEGSISTLTIQRTEQRDSAMYRCASSPQGARAEAFFGQGTRLTVV.

This clonotype has a handful of counts. This chain links TRBV7-3 with TRBJ2-1; D remains unclear. This CDR3 is built from 15 residues. Per germline, CDR1 SGHTA and CDR2 FQGTGA. The germline V and J ends were trimmed by 4 bases and 6 bases, with 16 bases remaining between them. As DNA, the CDR3 is TGTGCCAGCAGCTCTCAGCCGTCCCTTAGCAATGAGCAGTTCTTC. Encoded protein: CASSSQPSLSNEQFF.

This clonotype has more than one count but fewer than ten. CDR3 sequence: CASSQEPSGAPDTQYF. Written as DNA, the CDR3 is TGTGCCAGCAGCCAAGAGCCTAGCGGGGCACCAGATACGCAGTATTTT. The chain has TRBV4-2 and TRBJ2-3, with 9 bases that match TRBD2. CDR1 LGHNA and CDR2 YNFKEQ come from the germline V gene. The CDR3 spans 16 residues. The junction had 5 bases not matched to a gene; V was cut back by 0 bases and J by 4 bases.

This clonotype showed up just a few times. The chain employs TRBV5-4 and TRBJ2-2; D remains unclear. V gave up 7 bases and J gave up 2 bases, with 6 bases separating them. The germline V gene has CDR1 SGHNT and CDR2 YYREEE (reference sequence). This CDR3 spans 12 amino acids. Here the CDR3 reads CASESNTGELFF. CDR3 bases: TGTGCCAGCGAGAGTAACACCGGGGAGCTGTTTTTT.

CDR3 residues: CASSIGQRAYGYTF. CDR3 bases: TGTGCCAGTAGTATCGGGCAGAGGGCCTATGGCTACACCTTC. The V and J genes are TRBV19 and TRBJ1-2; D not resolved. The ends were cut back, 3 bases at V and 4 bases at J, with 12 bases in the middle. The CDR3 spans 14 residues. Germline V gene lookup returns CDR1 LNHDA and CDR2 SQIVND (reference sequence). The full variable domain, its missing parts supplied by reference TRBV19 and TRBJ1-2, is DGGITQSPKYLFRKEGQNVTLSCEQNLNHDAMYWYRQDPGQGLRLIYYSQIVNDFQKGDIAEGYSVSREKKESFPLTVTSAQKNPTAFYLCASSIGQRAYGYTFGSGTRLTVV.

This clonotype was observed a few times. CDR3 DNA: TGTGCCAGCGGATACATCCTCGGGGAGCTGTTTTTT. It encodes CASGYILGELFF. This chain links TRBV6-1 with TRBJ2-2; no clear D gene. CDR1 MNHNS and CDR2 SASEGT come from the germline V gene. Trimming took 8 bases from V and 7 from J, leaving 11 bases between them. The CDR3 spans 12 residues.

This clonotype appeared many times. The chain employs TRBV18 and TRBJ2-5; no clear D gene. V was clipped by 0 bases and J by 0 bases, with 5 bases between them. Germline CDR1 is KGHSH and CDR2 is LQKENI. This CDR3 spans 14 amino acids. The CDR3 DNA reads TGTGCCAGCTCACCACCGATGGACCAAGAGACCCAGTACTTC. Translated: CASSPPMDQETQYF.

This clonotype showed up just a few times. The chain couples TRBV5-1 to TRBJ2-7; a weak D match, TRBD1 (6 bases). The germline gives CDR1 SGHRS, CDR2 YFSETQ. The V gene lost 4 bases and the J gene lost 1 base, with 18 bases spanning the gap. The CDR3 has 16 residues. For the CDR3, the DNA is TGCGCCAGCAGCCCTCGGCCGGGACAACATTCCTACGAGCAGTACTTC. This translates into CASSPRPGQHSYEQYF.

The chain carries TRBV20-1 and TRBJ2-7, with a tentative D call TRBD2 (5 bases). The germline CDR1 and CDR2 sequences are DFQATT and SNEGSKA (reference sequence). This CDR3 spans 13 amino acids. Trimming removed 7 bases from V and 1 base from J, with 14 bases in between. The CDR3 is CSVIFPGSYEQYF. CDR3 nucleotides: TGCAGTGTTATCTTTCCGGGGTCCTACGAGCAGTACTTC.

This chain uses TRBV28 with TRBJ2-7; tentative D call: TRBD1 (5 bases). Germline V CDR1 and CDR2: MDHEN, SYDVKM. Trimming stripped 0 bases from V and 5 bases from J, with 14 bases between. The CDR3 totals 15 residues. CDR3 residues: CASSLWARDLNEQYF. CDR3 bases: TGTGCCAGCAGTTTATGGGCCAGGGATCTCAACGAGCAGTACTTC.

This rearrangement joins TRBV27 to TRBJ2-7; weak D call: TRBD1 (5 bases). Trimming took off 0 bases at V and 0 bases at J, with 15 bases between the two ends. This CDR3 is 17 amino acids long. Germline lookup yields CDR1 MNHEY and CDR2 SMNVEV (reference sequence). DNA for the CDR3: TGTGCCAGCAGTTTATCCCTACAGGCAAGGAGCTCCTACGAGCAGTACTTC. It codes for CASSLSLQARSSYEQYF.

This chain uses TRBV6-4 with TRBJ2-2; either TRBD1 or TRBD2 may supply D (5 bases each). The V end lost 7 bases, the J end lost 1 base, and 13 bases lay between the germline ends. The CDR3 has 15 residues. The germline V gene encodes CDR1 MRHNA and CDR2 SNTAGT. The CDR3 here is CASKRGTGNTGELFF. Written as DNA, the CDR3 is TGTGCCAGCAAACGGGGAACAGGGAACACCGGGGAGCTGTTTTTT.

The chain recombines TRBV16 with TRBJ2-1; 9 bases line up with TRBD2. V lost 6 bases and J lost 9; bases outside the gene matches: 6. The CDR3 is 13 residues long. CDR1 KGHSY and CDR2 FQNENV come from the germline V gene. The CDR3 protein is CASRQGLAGEQFF. The CDR3 DNA is TGTGCCAGCAGACAGGGACTAGCCGGTGAGCAGTTCTTC.

V is TRBV27 and J is TRBJ2-5; 8 nucleotides match TRBD1. The CDR3 consists of 14 residues. Germline trimming cut 8 bases from V and 5 bases from J; bases unmatched to any gene: 10. Germline CDR1 reads MNHEY; CDR2 reads SMNVEV (reference sequence). The CDR3 loop reads CASFAQGAGETQYF. In nucleotides, the CDR3 is TGTGCCAGCTTTGCCCAGGGGGCGGGGGAGACCCAGTACTTC.

The chain is built from TRBV5-1 and TRBJ1-2, with D unresolved. The CDR3 spans 13 residues. CDR1 and CDR2 from the germline V gene are SGHRS and YFSETQ. Trimming took off 4 bases at V and 4 bases at J, with 11 bases between the two ends. Here the CDR3 reads CASSPSAIYGYTF. CDR3 sequence (DNA): TGCGCCAGCAGCCCGTCAGCCATCTATGGCTACACCTTC.

The chain couples TRBV3-1 to TRBJ2-7, with D unresolved. The CDR3 loop spans 14 amino acids. V lost 1 base and J lost 12, with 19 bases in between. Germline V gives CDR1 LGHDT, CDR2 YNNKEL (reference sequence). CDR3 DNA sequence: TGTGCCAGCAGCCAAGGACTGGATCGTAGTGGTTTGTACTTC. Translation: CASSQGLDRSGLYF.

Only a few counts were recorded for this clonotype. This chain links TRBV10-3 with TRBJ2-1; perhaps D is TRBD1 or TRBD2 (5 bases each). This CDR3 has 19 residues. Per the germline V gene, CDR1 is ENHRY and CDR2 is SYGVKD. Trimming removed 6 bases at V and 2 bases at J, with 26 bases between. CDR3 loop: CAISIAPPAAGTAYNEQFF. The CDR3 nucleotides are TGTGCCATCAGCATCGCTCCCCCCGCGGCCGGGACGGCCTACAATGAGCAGTTCTTC.

The chain has TRBV28 and TRBJ2-7; the D gene could be TRBD1 or TRBD2 (5 bases each). The V and J ends lost 6 bases and 6 bases respectively, with 18 bases between them. The CDR3 is 14 amino acids. CDR1 is MDHEN, CDR2 SYDVKM, per germline. CDR3 amino acids: CASRLDPGAGEQYF. As DNA, the CDR3 is TGTGCCAGCAGACTTGACCCCGGGGCGGGCGAGCAGTACTTC.

This clonotype was recorded a few times. The J gene is TRBJ2-6, the V gene TRBV5-1; D tentatively reads TRBD1 or TRBD2 (5 bases each). The germline V and J ends were trimmed by 0 bases and 0 bases, with 10 bases remaining between them. The germline V gene encodes CDR1 SGHRS and CDR2 YFSETQ. There are 17 residues in the CDR3. The CDR3 nucleotides are TGCGCCAGCAGCTTGGCCGAGGGGAGCTCTGGGGCCAACGTCCTGACTTTC. Its translation is CASSLAEGSSGANVLTF.

V is TRBV30 and J is TRBJ2-7; D is ambiguous. Trimming cost V 2 bases and J 4 bases, with 6 bases left between them. Germline CDR1 GTSNPN, CDR2 SVGIG (reference sequence). This CDR3 comprises 11 residues. The CDR3 bases are TGTGCCTGGAGTACAAAGTACGAGCAGTACTTC. It is translated as CAWSTKYEQYF.